The clone carrying this T cell receptor (beta chain) was found once. The entry originates in a study of blood T cell repertoires in COVID-19. Trimming removed 6 bases at V and 1 base at J, with 6 bases between. This CDR3 contains 12 residues. In the authors' workflow: Researchers report that nucleated cell counts were estimated from reference gene primer amplification. TCRdb keeps only in-frame clones here, not all; method: immunoSEQ multiplex PCR. The DNA was the basis for D and trimming; V, J and clone size are from that table. This sample carries roughly 180,000 clones, more than 80% of them seen once, and the ten largest clones take 7.5% to 9.5%.

The receptor was derived from a woman aged 55-70 years with acute or convalescent COVID-19. Sequenced sample: peripheral blood. This chain links TRBV12-3 or TRBV12-4 with TRBJ1-2; no firm D call. CDR3 in DNA: TGTGCCAGCAGCCCTAATAACTATGGCTACACCTTC. Translating gives CASSPNNYGYTF.